This TCR beta chain was sequenced during a study of human T cells and chemical hapten exposure. Study-level findings and limits: High-frequency TCRs, those above 1 in 1000, stayed the same after DPC sensitization.

This clonotype was seen ten or more times. The antigen is undetermined. CDR1 is DFQATT and CDR2 is SNEGSKA in the germline V gene (reference sequence). V dropped 0 bases and J dropped 7; count of bases not matched to a gene: 7. The CDR3 runs to 15 residues. Time point reported: healthy volunteer bleed at 6 weeks. Extraction yielded total RNA from whole blood (unfractionated). A single record per CDR3 protein comes from TCRdb applying MiXCR to the RACE reads. Found here are around 80,000 distinct CDR3 sequences, under 10% of them singletons; the top ten hold 1.5%. The TCR originated in a male donor in good health. Some clones in this sample may be carry-over from other donors' samples. The V gene is TRBV20-1, the J gene TRBJ2-1; TRBD1 aligns across 9 bases. The sequenced sample consisted of whole blood. The CDR3, as DNA: TGCAGTGCTAGAGAACCGGGACAGGGTAGGAATGAGCAGTTCTTC. It specifies CSAREPGQGRNEQFF.